Below, 14 T cell receptor beta chains from the same sample are listed, as sequenced in a study of breast tumors, draining lymph nodes, adjacent tissues. Samples came from axillary lymph nodes draining the breast cancer. From the multiplex PCR reads, TCRdb called clonotypes with MiXCR, one entry per CDR3 protein. The data contain approximately 280,000 distinct CDR3 sequences, under 35% of them singletons. Sequenced: axillary lymph node tissue. These receptors were obtained from a female donor with breast cancer. Some clones in this sample may be carry-over from other donors' samples.

This clonotype has at least ten counts. This chain uses TRBV9 with TRBJ2-1, with 7 positions matching TRBD2. V was pared by 3 bases and J by 2 bases, with 8 bases of the junction left unmatched. The CDR3 consists of 16 residues. Germline V CDR1 and CDR2: SGDLS, YYNGEE. CDR3 coding DNA: TGTGCCAGCAGCGCTTCTAGCGGAGCCCCCTACAATGAGCAGTTCTTC. Translation: CASSASSGAPYNEQFF.

This clonotype was observed many times. The genes are TRBV20-1 and TRBJ2-1; 9 bases match TRBD1. The CDR3 length is 15 residues. Per germline, CDR1 DFQATT and CDR2 SNEGSKA (reference sequence). Germline trimming cut 3 bases from V and 7 bases from J; bases unmatched to any gene: 10. CDR3 sequence: CSARLPGTGYNEQFF. The CDR3 region has the DNA TGCAGTGCTAGGTTACCCGGGACAGGGTATAATGAGCAGTTCTTC.

The table lists this clonotype with many counts. The chain links TRBV6-5 to TRBJ2-7; 14 nucleotides match TRBD2. Trimming took 2 bases from V and 7 from J; bases not matched to a gene: 10. The germline V gene has CDR1 MNHEY and CDR2 SVGAGI. This CDR3 is built from 17 residues. CDR3 bases: TGTGCCAGCAGTTACCTGACTAGCGGGAGGGCGGCGGGAGAGCAGTACTTC. It translates to CASSYLTSGRAAGEQYF.

This clonotype has only a few counts. The J gene is TRBJ2-4, the V gene TRBV12-3 or TRBV12-4; no firm D call. The CDR3 is 14 residues long. Between the trimmed V and J ends, which lost 6 bases and 0 bases, there was a span of 9 bases. The CDR3 here is CASRSAIAKNIQYF. CDR3 DNA: TGTGCCAGCAGGTCCGCCATAGCCAAAAACATTCAGTACTTC.

A remark on this clonotype: Compared with germline, one end of the junction differs, possibly owing to a read error. This chain connects TRBV2 to TRBJ1-4; D possibly corresponds to TRBD1 (5 bases). The length of the CDR3 is 14 residues. Germline CDR1 reads SNHLY; CDR2 reads FYNNEI. CDR3 nucleotide sequence: TGTGCCAGCAGTGAGGACATGAGTGTAGAAAAACGGTTTTTC. Its translation: CASSEDMSVEKRFF.

The CDR3 protein is CASSYWGDANEKLFF. CDR3 sequence (DNA): TGTGCCAGCAGCTACTGGGGGGACGCTAATGAAAAACTGTTTTTT. This chain uses TRBV5-5 with TRBJ1-4; perhaps TRBD1 as D (5 bases). CDR1 and CDR2 (germline): SGHKS, YYEKEE (reference sequence). The CDR3 has 15 residues. Trimming removed 3 bases from V and 3 bases from J, with 12 bases in between.

Of note for this clonotype: A single base separates this from a much larger clone, so it may be a read error. This chain joins TRBV12-3 or TRBV12-4 and TRBJ2-1; TRBD2 matches at 7 bases. The J segment lost 9 bases and the V segment lost 4 bases, leaving 12 bases of the junction unmatched. This CDR3 has 15 amino acids. The DNA of the CDR3 is TGTGCCAGCAGTTCTACTAGCGTGGGGAACAGTGAGCAGTTCTTC. This gives the protein CASSSTSVGNSEQFF.

This clonotype was found once. The V and J genes are TRBV14 and TRBJ2-1, with a tentative D call TRBD2 (8 bases). CDR1 and CDR2 (germline): SGHDN, FVKESK. This CDR3 has 17 residues. Trimming removed 4 bases at V and 9 bases at J, with 25 bases between. CDR3 bases: TGTGCCAGCAGCCTAGGGGGGGGACTAGGGGGCTTCGGTGAGCAGTTCTTC. Its translation: CASSLGGGLGGFGEQFF.

At least ten counts were recorded for this clonotype. The CDR3 spells CSGTGLAGLPDYEQYF. The CDR3, as DNA: TGCAGCGGCACGGGACTAGCGGGCCTCCCAGACTACGAGCAGTACTTC. The chain links TRBV29-1 to TRBJ2-7; 12 bases align to TRBD2. This CDR3 spans 16 amino acids. V lost 7 bases and J lost 3; bases outside the gene matches: 13. CDR1 and CDR2 from the germline V gene are SQVTM and ANQGSEA.

The rearrangement links TRBV7-3 to TRBJ1-6; a weak D match, TRBD1 (6 bases). Germline CDR1 SGHTA, CDR2 FQGTGA. CDR3 length: 15 amino acids. Trimming removed 2 bases from V and 10 bases from J, with 15 bases in between. This CDR3 reads CASSLLGGPGSPLHF. CDR3 nucleotide sequence: TGTGCCAGCAGCTTATTGGGGGGCCCGGGGTCACCCCTCCACTTT. The complete variable domain, with remaining parts taken from reference TRBV7-3 and TRBJ1-6, reads GAGVSQTPSNKVTEKGKYVELRCDPISGHTALYWYRQSLGQGPEFLIYFQGTGAADDSGLPNDRFFAVRPEGSVSTLKIQRTERGDSAVYLCASSLLGGPGSPLHFGNGTRLTVT.

A word on this clonotype: One base away lies a much larger clone, so this may be a sequencing read error. The chain employs TRBV2 and TRBJ2-1, with 7 positions matching TRBD2. The length of the CDR3 is 15 residues. CDR1 SNHLY and CDR2 FYNNEI come from the germline V gene. This CDR3 is CASSASAGVYSEQFF. CDR3 in DNA: TGTGCCAGCAGCGCGTCGGCGGGAGTCTACAGTGAGCAGTTCTTC.

J is TRBJ2-1 and V is TRBV6-1; D assignment may be TRBD1 or TRBD2 (5 bases each). This CDR3 comprises 13 residues. Trimming cost V 10 bases and J 6 bases, with 16 bases left between them. Germline V gene lookup returns CDR1 MNHNS and CDR2 SASEGT. CDR3 residues: CATDRDGGNEQFF. In DNA, the CDR3 is TGTGCCACCGACCGGGACGGCGGCAATGAGCAGTTCTTC.

This clonotype was counted ten times or more. The rearrangement uses TRBV4-1 and TRBJ2-7, with 12 bases matching TRBD2. The CDR3 is 18 residues long. With 1 base clipped from V and 6 bases from J, the junction kept 13 bases outside the gene matches. Germline assignment: CDR1 MGHRA and CDR2 YSYEKL. The chain's CDR3 is CASSQGLAGAGPGREQYF. The DNA of the CDR3 is TGCGCCAGCAGCCAAGGACTAGCGGGAGCGGGCCCAGGTCGCGAGCAGTACTTC.

Turning to this clonotype: It may be a read error: a sequence one base away is much more abundant. The chain employs TRBV6-1 and TRBJ2-3; the D is unclear. Per the germline V gene, CDR1 is MNHNS and CDR2 is SASEGT. V lost 11 bases, J lost 6 bases, and 9 bases lay in between. This CDR3 is built from 10 residues. The CDR3 loop is CAASVDTQYF. In DNA form, the CDR3 reads TGTGCCGCCTCGGTGGATACGCAGTATTTT.